The clone carrying this T cell receptor beta chain was counted between two and nine times. The antigen is unknown. Each TCR cDNA molecule carried a unique molecular identifier. TCRdb independently ran MiXCR on the 5' RACE reads; one entry per CDR3 protein. The sample shows fewer than 45,000 distinct CDR3 sequences, roughly 7.1% of them seen only once. The V and J ends lost 6 bases and 15 bases, in that order; junction bases with no gene match: 10. The CDR3 spans 13 residues. Germline CDR1 and CDR2: MGHDK and SYGVNS. The data originate from a study of spatial heterogeneity in lung cancer. Turning to the study itself: Detection consistently yielded more beta chains than alpha chains. Study observations and caveats: Ubiquitous expanded tumor TCRs showed up in blood more at resection than follow-up.

Time point here: sample taken at primary tumor resection. Sequencing was performed on whole RNA extracted from tumor and nontumor lung tissue, or from frozen PBMC, and the material was left unsorted. The chain has TRBV25-1 and TRBJ2-1; 11 bases match TRBD1. This sample comprised PBMCs, obtained at surgery. This clonotype originated in a female donor with early-stage non-small cell lung cancer. As DNA, the CDR3 is TGTGCCAGCAGGAGGACAGGGGGCAATTTGCGGTTCTTC. Translated, it gives CASRRTGGNLRFF.